These 20 T cell receptor beta chains were all obtained from the same sample, sequenced in a study of T-cell memory formation after mild COVID-19. TCRdb reprocessed the 5' RACE reads with MiXCR, giving one entry per CDR3 protein. The table has tens of thousands of distinct CDR3 sequences, 9.5% to 15% seen once. Sequenced material: PBMCs or a T cell subset sorted from them (not recorded which). The origin of the receptors is a man in his late teens or twenties who had mild COVID-19 (a few samples of this study predate the infection). Cell type and time point are not known.

There are a few counts of this clonotype. V gene TRBV4-2 combines with J gene TRBJ2-3; 8 bases are shared with TRBD2. The CDR3 is 17 residues long. V trimming: 0 bases; J trimming: 2 bases; junction bases outside the gene matches: 7. Germline V lookup: CDR1 LGHNA, CDR2 YNFKEQ. The CDR3 region is CASSQDAAGAPTDTQYF. CDR3 nucleotide sequence: TGTGCCAGCAGCCAAGATGCAGCGGGGGCCCCCACAGATACGCAGTATTTT.

This clonotype showed up just a few times. This chain joins TRBV25-1 and TRBJ2-5; D is ambiguous. The CDR3 covers 13 residues. CDR1 and CDR2 (germline): MGHDK, SYGVNS. Trimming pared 1 base from V and 2 bases from J, leaving 5 bases between. CDR3: CASSESGQETQYF. The CDR3 DNA reads as TGTGCCAGCAGTGAATCCGGACAAGAGACCCAGTACTTC. The whole variable domain, filled in from reference TRBV25-1 and TRBJ2-5, reads EADIYQTPRYLVIGTGKKITLECSQTMGHDKMYWYQQDPGMELHLIHYSYGVNSTEKGDLSSESTVSRIRTEHFPLTLESARPSHTSQYLCASSESGQETQYFGPGTRLLVL.

V and J are TRBV12-3 or TRBV12-4 and TRBJ1-1; 7 nucleotides agree with TRBD1. V lost 2 bases, J lost 1 base, and 1 base stayed unmatched. The CDR3 runs 14 residues. The DNA of the CDR3 is TGTGCCAGCAGTTTAAGGACAGGGAACACTGAAGCTTTCTTT. Translated: CASSLRTGNTEAFF.

The rearrangement uses TRBV7-8 and TRBJ2-2; D remains unclear. V lost 4 bases and J 4 bases, leaving 13 bases between the germline ends. Germline CDR1 reads SGHVS; CDR2 reads FQNEAQ. This CDR3 is built from 15 residues. The CDR3 loop is CASSSVWLSTGELFF. The CDR3 DNA reads as TGTGCCAGCAGCTCTGTTTGGCTGAGCACCGGGGAGCTGTTTTTT. The full variable domain, its missing parts supplied by reference TRBV7-8 and TRBJ2-2, is GAGVSQSPRYKVAKRGQDVALRCDPISGHVSLFWYQQALGQGPEFLTYFQNEAQLDKSGLPSDRFFAERPEGSVSTLKIQRTQQEDSAVYLCASSSVWLSTGELFFGEGSRLTVL.

This clonotype has a count of ten or more. The V gene is TRBV4-3, the J gene TRBJ2-2; TRBD2 is a possible D gene (6 bases). CDR3 length equals 11 residues. Germline CDR1 LGHNA, CDR2 YSLEER. V lost 11 bases to trimming and J lost 4 bases, with 8 bases between them. Here the CDR3 reads CAAGSTGELFF. The DNA for the CDR3 is TGCGCCGCGGGGTCCACCGGGGAGCTGTTTTTT.

This clonotype was found many times. The chain carries TRBV11-2 and TRBJ2-1; 8 nucleotides agree with TRBD2. V lost 5 bases and J lost 2; bases outside the gene matches: 17. CDR1 SGHAT and CDR2 FQNNGV come from the germline V gene. This CDR3 comprises 19 residues. The CDR3 region is CASSPLLLGTSRPYNEQFF. CDR3 nucleotide sequence: TGTGCCAGCAGCCCACTATTATTGGGGACTAGTCGGCCCTACAATGAGCAGTTCTTC.

This clonotype has at least ten counts. This chain uses TRBV6-5 with TRBJ2-7, with D perhaps being TRBD1 or TRBD2 (6 bases each). The V end lost 2 bases, the J end lost 4 bases, and 9 bases lay between the germline ends. The CDR3 contains 13 residues. Germline CDR1 MNHEY, CDR2 SVGAGI. In DNA form, the CDR3 reads TGTGCCAGCAGTTACGGGGGGCATTACGAGCAGTACTTC. This gives the protein CASSYGGHYEQYF.

This rearrangement joins TRBV7-9 to TRBJ1-1; no clear D gene. Deletions cut 5 bases from V and 1 base from J, with 11 bases between. The CDR3 extends over 14 amino acids. Germline V gene lookup returns CDR1 SEHNR and CDR2 FQNEAQ (reference sequence). The CDR3 DNA follows: TGTGCCAGCAGCATCGGAGATAGGAACACTGAAGCTTTCTTT. Its protein product is CASSIGDRNTEAFF.

This clonotype appeared a few times. The chain links TRBV4-1 to TRBJ2-1, with D tentatively TRBD1 (6 bases). The CDR3 covers 16 residues. In germline, CDR1 is MGHRA, CDR2 YSYEKL. Trimming pared 4 bases from V and 6 bases from J, leaving 19 bases between. In DNA form, the CDR3 reads TGCGCCAGCAGCCTCCAGGCAGGGGCCTTAGGCAATGAGCAGTTCTTC. It encodes CASSLQAGALGNEQFF.

The rearrangement uses TRBV7-9 and TRBJ2-7; a possible D gene is TRBD1 (6 bases). The germline V gene has CDR1 SEHNR and CDR2 FQNEAQ (reference sequence). This CDR3 contains 13 residues. Trimming took off 9 bases at V and 6 bases at J, with 18 bases between the two ends. Here the CDR3 DNA reads TGTGCCAGTTCCGGGACAATTTCTTCCGAGCAGTACTTC. Its protein product is CASSGTISSEQYF.

This clonotype was seen a few times. The J gene is TRBJ2-3, the V gene TRBV4-1; either TRBD1 or TRBD2 may fit D (5 bases each). The CDR3 loop spans 14 amino acids. The V end was cut by 0 bases, the J end by 4 bases, with 8 bases between. Germline CDR1 and CDR2: MGHRA and YSYEKL. The CDR3 here is CASSQDLGADTQYF. The CDR3 DNA sequence: TGCGCCAGCAGCCAAGATCTGGGGGCAGATACGCAGTATTTT.

The chain carries TRBV13 and TRBJ2-1, with D perhaps assigned TRBD1 or TRBD2 (6 bases each). Trimming took 6 bases from V and 10 from J, leaving 16 bases between them. Germline lookup yields CDR1 PRHDT and CDR2 FYEKMQ (reference sequence). This CDR3 comprises 13 residues. DNA of the CDR3: TGTGCCAGCAGTTGGGGGGCTTCGGAAGAGCAGTTCTTC. It is translated as CASSWGASEEQFF.

In this sample, this clonotype turned up a few times. This chain joins TRBV27 and TRBJ1-4; D is perhaps TRBD1 (6 bases). The length of the CDR3 is 16 residues. The V gene lost 6 bases and the J gene lost 5 bases, with 19 bases spanning the gap. Germline CDR1 reads MNHEY; CDR2 reads SMNVEV (reference sequence). Here the CDR3 reads CASRNRYRVGNEKLFF. Written as DNA, the CDR3 is TGTGCCAGCAGAAATCGCTACAGGGTCGGCAATGAAAAACTGTTTTTT.

This clonotype was counted only a few times. V and J are TRBV12-3 or TRBV12-4 and TRBJ1-5; no reliable D call. The V gene lost 2 bases and the J gene lost 7 bases, with 6 bases spanning the gap. The CDR3 totals 12 residues. The CDR3 nucleotides read TGTGCCAGCAGTTTACAGGTCCAGCCCCAGCATTTT. Protein: CASSLQVQPQHF.

This clonotype showed up just a few times. The chain couples TRBV4-2 to TRBJ2-3; D may be TRBD1 (6 bases). Trimming took off 0 bases at V and 1 base at J, with 17 bases between the two ends. This CDR3 region has 18 residues. The V gene's germline CDR1 is LGHNA and CDR2 YNFKEQ. CDR3 amino acids: CASSQDRFAGAGTDTQYF. The CDR3 DNA reads as TGTGCCAGCAGCCAAGATCGGTTCGCAGGGGCCGGCACAGATACGCAGTATTTT.

This clonotype showed up just a few times. The chain recombines TRBV7-9 with TRBJ2-5; 8 nucleotides match TRBD1. The CDR3 consists of 17 residues. The trim removed 4 bases at V and 4 bases at J, leaving 14 bases unmatched. Per germline, CDR1 SEHNR and CDR2 FQNEAQ (reference sequence). The CDR3 loop reads CASSWTRQGPSGETQYF. The CDR3 region has the DNA TGTGCCAGCAGCTGGACCCGACAGGGGCCGAGTGGAGAGACCCAGTACTTC. The whole variable domain, remainder taken from reference TRBV7-9 and TRBJ2-5, is DTGVSQNPRHKITKRGQNVTFRCDPISEHNRLYWYRQTLGQGPEFLTYFQNEAQLEKSRLLSDRFSAERPKGSFSTLEIQRTEQGDSAMYLCASSWTRQGPSGETQYFGPGTRLLVL.

There are a few counts of this clonotype. The chain couples TRBV7-9 to TRBJ2-7; TRBD2 might be the D (5 bases). The V and J ends lost 3 bases and 3 bases respectively, with 9 bases between them. The germline V gene encodes CDR1 SEHNR and CDR2 FQNEAQ (reference sequence). CDR3 length: 13 amino acids. In nucleotides, the CDR3 is TGTGCCAGCAGCTTCGGGGAATACTACGAGCAGTACGTC. This codes for CASSFGEYYEQYV.

The chain uses TRBV11-2 and TRBJ1-2; 9 nucleotides line up with TRBD1. The CDR3 runs to 13 residues. V shed 5 bases, J shed 7 bases, and the junction held 5 bases outside the gene matches. Germline V CDR1 and CDR2: SGHAT, FQNNGV. CDR3 sequence: CASSEGQGFGYTF. The DNA for the CDR3 is TGTGCCAGCAGCGAGGGACAGGGCTTTGGCTACACCTTC.

This clonotype has a handful of counts. This chain connects TRBV29-1 to TRBJ1-2; 7 bases align to TRBD1. The V segment lost 6 bases and the J segment 8 bases; nucleotides outside the gene matches: 15. The CDR3 is 14 residues long. Germline V gene sequence: CDR1 SQVTM, CDR2 ANQGSEA. The CDR3 region has the DNA TGCAGCGTCGTCTGGGACAGCCTGGCTTTAGGCTACACCTTC. Translating it yields CSVVWDSLALGYTF.

Ten or more counts support this clonotype. The chain combines TRBV7-8 with TRBJ1-2; D is possibly TRBD1 (5 bases). In germline, CDR1 is SGHVS, CDR2 FQNEAQ. V was clipped by 5 bases and J by 1 base, with 20 bases between them. CDR3 size: 17 residues. CDR3 DNA sequence: TGTGCCAGCAGCCCCCACCCCCGGGGGTTGAGTAACTATGGCTACACCTTC. Protein: CASSPHPRGLSNYGYTF.